What follows are 20 T cell receptor beta chains derived from one specimen sequenced in a study of neurological immune-mediated disorders. From the 5' RACE reads, TCRdb called clonotypes with MiXCR, one entry per CDR3 protein. The data hold about 62,000 distinct CDR3 sequences, with about 4% observed a single time. The source material was PBMCs. Receptors originate from a woman in her forties or fifties with multiple sclerosis.

This clonotype was observed at least ten times. V gene TRBV5-6 combines with J gene TRBJ2-7; no firm D call. Germline CDR1 SGHDT, CDR2 YYEEEE. This CDR3 contains 14 residues. V was cut by 1 base and J by 2 bases, with 10 bases left in between. In DNA, the CDR3 is TGTGCCAGCAGCTTGACAGCGAACCCCTACGAGCAGTACTTC. This gives the protein CASSLTANPYEQYF.

This clonotype was seen repeatedly, ten times or more. The chain has TRBV20-1 and TRBJ1-1, with D tentatively TRBD1 (5 bases). Germline CDR1 and CDR2: DFQATT and SNEGSKA (reference sequence). V dropped 6 bases and J dropped 3 bases, with 17 bases sitting between them. The CDR3 extends over 14 amino acids. CDR3 loop: CSARRGGVDTEAFF. CDR3 bases: TGCAGTGCCCGGCGGGGGGGAGTGGACACTGAAGCTTTCTTT.

This clonotype showed up many times. The chain has TRBV6-5 and TRBJ2-2, with D possibly TRBD1 on 6 matching bases. This CDR3 contains 16 residues. Trimming took 4 bases from V and 2 from J, leaving 14 bases between them. Germline V gene sequence: CDR1 MNHEY, CDR2 SVGAGI. The DNA for the CDR3 is TGTGCCAGCAGTTTGATGGACAGCTTTAACACCGGGGAGCTGTTTTTT. It is translated as CASSLMDSFNTGELFF.

This clonotype appeared many times. The chain combines TRBV3-1 with TRBJ2-7; D may match TRBD1 or TRBD2 (6 bases each). CDR1 and CDR2 from the germline V gene are LGHDT and YNNKEL (reference sequence). The CDR3 totals 16 residues. Trimming pared 0 bases from V and 6 bases from J, leaving 18 bases between. The CDR3 protein is CASSQDPYKGGVEQYF. CDR3 DNA sequence: TGTGCCAGCAGCCAAGATCCCTATAAGGGGGGAGTCGAGCAGTACTTC.

The sample holds many counts of this clonotype. CDR3 in amino acids: CASSPSSGVNNEQFF. The CDR3 nucleotides are TGTGCCAGCAGCCCTTCTAGCGGGGTGAACAATGAGCAGTTCTTC. V gene TRBV9 combines with J gene TRBJ2-1, with 9 nucleotides matching TRBD2. The CDR3 has 15 amino acids. Germline assignment: CDR1 SGDLS and CDR2 YYNGEE. With 4 bases clipped from V and 5 bases from J, the junction kept 7 bases outside the gene matches.

This clonotype was observed at least ten times. This rearrangement joins TRBV20-1 to TRBJ2-1; no clear D. V shed 3 bases and J shed 3 bases, with 3 bases lying between them. The germline V gene encodes CDR1 DFQATT and CDR2 SNEGSKA (reference sequence). This CDR3 contains 11 residues. This CDR3 is CSASSYNEQFF. The DNA for the CDR3 is TGCAGTGCTAGTAGCTACAATGAGCAGTTCTTC.

At least ten counts were recorded for this clonotype. This chain links TRBV7-8 with TRBJ1-5; 8 bases align to TRBD1. Germline V gene lookup returns CDR1 SGHVS and CDR2 FQNEAQ. The CDR3 extends over 16 amino acids. The V gene end was trimmed by 1 base and the J gene end by 7 bases; junction bases not matched to a gene: 9. The CDR3, as DNA: TGTGCCAGCAGCTTAGTAGGACAGGGATTCGGCCAGCCCCAGCATTTT. Protein: CASSLVGQGFGQPQHF.

This clonotype was observed many times. This chain links TRBV20-1 with TRBJ2-7; 9 nucleotides line up with TRBD2. The CDR3 loop spans 13 amino acids. Trimming took 0 bases from V and 5 from J; bases not matched to a gene: 2. The V gene's germline CDR1 is DFQATT and CDR2 SNEGSKA (reference sequence). The CDR3 region has the DNA TGCAGTGCTAGAGATTTAGCGGGAGACGAGCAGTACTTC. Encoded protein: CSARDLAGDEQYF.

This clonotype was counted only a few times. A single base separates this from a much larger clone, so it may be a read error. CDR3 DNA sequence: TGCGCCAGCAGGTCAAAGGGGATCGGTGAGCAGTTCTTC. It codes for CASRSKGIGEQFF. The chain employs TRBV5-1 and TRBJ2-1; D is perhaps TRBD1 (5 bases). V lost 5 bases, J lost 9 bases, and 15 bases lay in between. CDR1 and CDR2 (germline): SGHRS, YFSETQ. The CDR3 runs 13 residues.

This clonotype came up many times. The J gene is TRBJ2-5, the V gene TRBV24-1; 9 bases match TRBD1. Trimming cost V 4 bases and J 1 base; bases outside gene matches: 3. The CDR3 consists of 15 residues. The germline CDR1 and CDR2 sequences are KGHDR and SFDVKD. CDR3 sequence reads: CATSDAGQGQETQYF. The CDR3 DNA sequence: TGTGCCACCAGTGACGCGGGACAGGGCCAAGAGACCCAGTACTTC.

This clonotype was observed many times. The chain joins TRBV20-1 to TRBJ2-3; D unclear. Trimming pared 5 bases from V and 0 bases from J, leaving 15 bases between. Germline V CDR1 and CDR2: DFQATT, SNEGSKA (reference sequence). This CDR3 has 15 amino acids. The CDR3 loop is CSAGRLVLSTDTQYF. DNA for the CDR3: TGCAGTGCTGGCAGGCTAGTCCTAAGCACAGATACGCAGTATTTT.

This clonotype was observed many times. The gene calls are TRBV20-1 and TRBJ2-3; D may be TRBD2 (6 bases). Per germline, CDR1 DFQATT and CDR2 SNEGSKA (reference sequence). Trimming removed 5 bases at V and 5 bases at J, with 23 bases between. The CDR3 sequence is 16 residues long. The CDR3 sequence is CSAGRRVEGEQDTQYF. The CDR3 region has the DNA TGCAGTGCTGGGCGCCGGGTGGAGGGTGAGCAAGATACGCAGTATTTT.

In this sample, this clonotype turned up many times. V gene TRBV10-3 combines with J gene TRBJ2-3; 8 nucleotides match TRBD1. The CDR3 is made up of 15 amino acids. Looked up from germline, CDR1 is ENHRY and CDR2 is SYGVKD. The junction had 7 bases not matched to a gene; V was cut back by 2 bases and J by 6 bases. Here the CDR3 reads CAISEGQGLGDTQYF. DNA for the CDR3: TGTGCCATCAGTGAGGGACAGGGCTTAGGGGATACGCAGTATTTT.

Ten or more counts support this clonotype. The V gene is TRBV20-1, the J gene TRBJ2-1; no reliable D call. V lost 3 bases and J lost 6, with 15 bases in between. The CDR3 extends over 14 amino acids. CDR1 and CDR2 (germline): DFQATT, SNEGSKA (reference sequence). The CDR3 sequence: CSASLSIRGNEQFF. The CDR3 DNA reads TGCAGTGCTAGTTTGAGTATCCGAGGCAATGAGCAGTTCTTC.

This clonotype was recorded at least ten times. The CDR3 bases are TGTGCCAGCAGCCTCGGGGTCGGGGGGCAAGAGTTCTTC. It encodes CASSLGVGGQEFF. This chain connects TRBV9 to TRBJ2-1; D may be TRBD2 (7 bases). Germline V gives CDR1 SGDLS, CDR2 YYNGEE. The CDR3 runs 13 residues. V was pared by 4 bases and J by 14 bases, with 19 bases between.

This clonotype was counted at least ten times. The rearrangement links TRBV20-1 to TRBJ1-3; D is perhaps TRBD1 (6 bases). V lost 5 bases to trimming and J lost 5 bases, with 7 bases between them. The CDR3 runs to 11 residues. The germline V gene has CDR1 DFQATT and CDR2 SNEGSKA (reference sequence). The CDR3 DNA follows: TGCAGTGCTGGACAGCGAAACACCATATATTTT. This translates into CSAGQRNTIYF.

The table lists this clonotype with many counts. This chain connects TRBV20-1 to TRBJ2-7, with TRBD2 as a possible D gene (7 bases). The germline gives CDR1 DFQATT, CDR2 SNEGSKA (reference sequence). CDR3 length equals 17 residues. V was shortened by 3 bases and J by 3 bases, with 24 bases between the two germline ends. CDR3 nucleotide sequence: TGCAGTGCTAGTGGGATGGGGGAGGGGGGTTCACTCTACGAGCAGTACTTC. It is translated as CSASGMGEGGSLYEQYF.

This clonotype was found many times. J is TRBJ1-1 and V is TRBV5-5; no firm D call. CDR3 length: 14 residues. Trimming stripped 2 bases from V and 2 bases from J, with 10 bases between. In germline, CDR1 is SGHKS, CDR2 YYEKEE (reference sequence). The CDR3 loop is CASSFLARNTEAFF. In nucleotides, the CDR3 is TGTGCCAGCAGCTTCCTCGCCAGAAACACTGAAGCTTTCTTT.

At least ten counts were recorded for this clonotype. The chain employs TRBV29-1 and TRBJ2-7; the D is unclear. CDR1 and CDR2 from the germline V gene are SQVTM and ANQGSEA. This CDR3 has 13 amino acids. The V gene lost 4 bases and the J gene lost 0 bases, with 10 bases spanning the gap. CDR3 nucleotides: TGCAGCGTTGTGGGCCAAGCCTCCTACGAGCAGTACTTC. Translation gives CSVVGQASYEQYF.

The table lists this clonotype with many counts. This sequence joins TRBV19 and TRBJ1-5, with TRBD1 matching over 7 bases. CDR3 length: 12 residues. The junction had 2 bases not matched to a gene; V was cut back by 5 bases and J by 7 bases. Germline CDR1 LNHDA, CDR2 SQIVND (reference sequence). CDR3 bases: TGTGCCAGTAGTGACAGGGAACAGCCCCAGCATTTT. Its translation is CASSDREQPQHF.